This T cell receptor (beta chain) was observed in a study of T cell responses to AZD1222 COVID-19 vaccine. For the study at large: Doses given second, at about 4 or about 12 weeks, were pooled. General study results and limits: Targets within unmutated variant regions were reportedly found for nearly half of spike-specific TCRs.

Comments on this clone: Its matching antigen is unknown.

Sequencing used immunoSEQ multiplex PCR; TCRdb keeps in-frame clones, though not all of them. Of approximately 120,000 clones in the sample, over 75% are singletons; the top ten hold 17%. The CDR3 loop spans 18 amino acids. The sample consisted of peripheral blood, taken on day 0 of AZD1222 vaccination. The source is an adult in good health. The chain uses TRBV21-1 and TRBJ2-7; the table's D call, TRBD2, has no DNA check behind it. TRBV21-1 is a documented pseudogene. The CDR3 spells CASSKVRTSGSFSYEQYV. CDR3 DNA sequence: TGTGCCAGCAGCAAAGTTCGGACTAGCGGGAGCTTCTCCTACGAGCAGTACGTC.